Listed below are T cell receptor beta chains from one sample, sequenced in a study of beta chain features in type 1 diabetes. The method was immunoSEQ multiplex PCR; TCRdb's version includes in-frame clones alone and lacks a portion of them. The sample consists of under 300,000 clones, 8% of them appearing once. The specimen was central memory CD4+ T cells from blood. Receptors originate from a woman between 18 and 29 years old in good health. CDR3s include the opening cysteine and the closing phenylalanine or tryptophan. D genes are given only for firm matches. Size is omitted from some rows. Given values are once, few, many or a class for expanded clones.

clone size	D gene	V gene	J gene	CDR3 protein	CDR3 DNA
many	TRBD2	TRBV9	TRBJ2-3	CASSLNLLAGQDTQYF	TGTGCCAGCAGCCTCAACCTACTAGCGGGACAAGATACGCAGTATTTT
.	.	TRBV7-6	TRBJ1-1	CASSLGRARTKRGSEAFF	TGTGCCAGCAGCTTAGGTAGGGCGCGGACGAAGCGGGGATCGGAAGCTTTCTTT
few	.	TRBV21-1	TRBJ1-1	CASSKERTQTAFF	TGTGCCAGCAGCAAAGAACGAACTCAGACAGCTTTCTTT
.	TRBD2	TRBV9	TRBJ2-5	CASSPTSSGGETQYF	TGTGCCAGCAGCCCAACCTCCAGCGGGGGGGAGACCCAGTACTTC
.	.	TRBV7-8	TRBJ1-1	CASSLFGRANTEAFF	TGTGCCAGCAGCTTATTCGGCAGGGCGAACACTGAAGCTTTCTTT
.	.	TRBV6-5	TRBJ2-5	CASSYSILETQYF	TGTGCCAGCAGTTACTCGATCTTAGAGACCCAGTACTTC
.	.	TRBV4-2	TRBJ1-6	CASSQEPPAGVEASPLHF	TGTGCCAGCAGCCAAGAGCCCCCGGCTGGGGTCGAGGCTTCACCCCTCCACTTT
few	.	TRBV29-1	TRBJ2-5	CSVEIGETQYF	TGCAGCGTTGAAATTGGAGAGACCCAGTACTTC
many	.	TRBV2	TRBJ2-3	CASSVGQYDTQYF	TGTGCCAGCAGTGTGGGGCAGTATGATACGCAGTATTTT
few	.	TRBV7-2	TRBJ2-3	CASSLTGGSTRTDTQYF	TGTGCCAGCAGCTTAACGGGGGGCTCCACCCGCACAGATACGCAGTATTTT